The 15 T cell receptor beta chains in this list originate from one sample, sequenced in a study of T cells in Graves' hyperthyroidism and ophthalmopathy. Regions amplified from RNA transcripts were the TCR beta CDR3 regions. TCR CDR3 regions were first amplified by RT-PCR with HTBI primers. MiXCR was run by TCRdb on the multiplex PCR reads, yielding one entry per CDR3 protein. Found here are 480,000 or so distinct CDR3 sequences, approximately 15% of them singletons; the top ten hold 15% to 20%. Sequencing was performed on blood. The receptors were sampled from a woman aged 18 to 35 with Graves' hyperthyroidism.

V usage is TRBV9 and J usage is TRBJ2-7; TRBD2 matches 8 bases. Germline CDR1 and CDR2: SGDLS and YYNGEE. This CDR3 is built from 15 residues. The V gene end was trimmed by 1 base and the J gene end by 2 bases; junction bases not matched to a gene: 5. The CDR3 sequence is CASSVNPAGAYEQYF. DNA for the CDR3: TGTGCCAGCAGCGTAAACCCAGCGGGAGCCTACGAGCAGTACTTC.

The rearrangement links TRBV7-2 to TRBJ1-1; 10 nucleotides agree with TRBD1. Trimming at V came to 3 bases and at J to 5 bases, leaving 12 bases not matched to a gene. CDR1 is SGHTA, CDR2 FQGNSA, per germline. The CDR3 runs to 17 residues. The CDR3 DNA sequence: TGTGCCAGCAGCTTGGGACCTCCTGGACAGGGGGGAACTGAAGCTTTCTTT. Protein: CASSLGPPGQGGTEAFF.

This clonotype was recorded a few times. The genes are TRBV5-1 and TRBJ2-2; D remains ambiguous. The CDR3 has 14 residues. Trimming left V 1 base short and J 5 bases short, with 9 bases between. Germline assignment: CDR1 SGHRS and CDR2 YFSETQ. The CDR3 reads CASSLFVQTGELFF. Written as DNA, the CDR3 is TGCGCCAGCAGCTTGTTCGTCCAGACCGGGGAGCTGTTTTTT.

Here the CDR3 DNA reads TGTGCCAGTAGCGGGACTGCCCAGGTACATGGCTACACCTTC. It codes for CASSGTAQVHGYTF. This rearrangement joins TRBV19 to TRBJ1-2, with D perhaps TRBD1 (5 bases). V lost 6 bases to trimming and J lost 6 bases, with 17 bases between them. The CDR3 runs 14 residues. The germline CDR1 and CDR2 sequences are LNHDA and SQIVND (reference sequence).

This clonotype came up once. A much larger clone sits a single nucleotide away, making a read error possible. The chain combines TRBV30 with TRBJ1-5, with D unresolved. Trimming pared 2 bases from V and 0 bases from J, leaving 5 bases between. The germline gives CDR1 GTSNPN, CDR2 SVGIG (reference sequence). CDR3 length: 13 residues. The CDR3 nucleotides are TGTGCCTGGAGTAGCCGTAGCAATCAGCCCCAGCATTTT. This encodes CAWSSRSNQPQHF. The full variable domain, completed using reference TRBV30 and TRBJ1-5, is SQTIHQWPATLVQPVGSPLSLECTVEGTSNPNLYWYRQAAGRGLQLLFYSVGIGQISSEVPQNLSASRPQDRQFILSSKKLLLSDSGFYLCAWSSRSNQPQHFGDGTRLSIL.

This clonotype was recorded many times. V is TRBV29-1 and J is TRBJ2-1, with TRBD2 matching 7 bases. Trimming cost V 7 bases and J 7 bases; bases outside gene matches: 10. Per germline, CDR1 SQVTM and CDR2 ANQGSEA. The CDR3 extends over 13 amino acids. The CDR3 here is CSARGVEWNEQFF. The DNA of the CDR3 is TGCAGCGCCCGGGGGGTCGAATGGAATGAGCAGTTCTTC.

This clonotype has a count of ten or more. The chain joins TRBV27 to TRBJ1-5; D unresolved. Trimming removed 7 bases from V and 4 bases from J, with 26 bases in between. The CDR3 contains 18 residues. CDR1 and CDR2 from the germline V gene are MNHEY and SMNVEV (reference sequence). The CDR3 sequence is CASIFLLGVPVFNQPQHF. The CDR3 DNA is TGTGCCAGCATCTTTTTACTGGGTGTGCCAGTTTTTAATCAGCCCCAGCATTTT.

The genes are TRBV7-3 and TRBJ2-1; 10 bases are a match to TRBD2. V lost 3 bases, J lost 5 bases, and 4 bases stayed unmatched. Germline CDR1 is SGHTA and CDR2 is FQGTGA. The CDR3 has 15 amino acids. CDR3 residues: CASSFLAGENNEQFF. The CDR3 nucleotides are TGTGCCAGCAGCTTTCTAGCGGGAGAGAACAATGAGCAGTTCTTC.

The rearrangement uses TRBV13 and TRBJ2-7, with 10 bases fitting TRBD2. This CDR3 has 16 residues. With 4 bases clipped from V and 3 bases from J, the junction kept 9 bases outside the gene matches. The germline V gene encodes CDR1 PRHDT and CDR2 FYEKMQ (reference sequence). CDR3 sequence reads: CASSWGPGLARYEQYF. In DNA form, the CDR3 reads TGTGCCAGCAGCTGGGGACCGGGACTAGCGCGCTACGAGCAGTACTTC.

This clonotype has a handful of counts. The V call is TRBV7-3, the J call TRBJ2-6; 11 bases match TRBD1. J lost 2 bases, V lost 5 bases, and 5 bases had no gene match. The CDR3 covers 17 residues. Germline-derived CDR1 and CDR2 are SGHTA and FQGTGA. The CDR3 loop is CASSLPGQGAGANVLTF. CDR3 DNA sequence: TGTGCCAGCAGCCTTCCGGGACAGGGGGCTGGGGCCAACGTCCTGACTTTC.

This clonotype was picked up many times. The V call is TRBV30, the J call TRBJ2-3; D perhaps matches TRBD2 (6 bases). This CDR3 is built from 14 residues. With 4 bases removed from V and 1 base from J, the gap between germline ends came to 12 bases. Germline V gives CDR1 GTSNPN, CDR2 SVGIG (reference sequence). This CDR3 is CAWMMWGGTDTQYF. Written as DNA, the CDR3 is TGTGCCTGGATGATGTGGGGGGGCACAGATACGCAGTATTTT.

This chain uses TRBV11-2 with TRBJ2-3, with 12 bases identical to TRBD1. CDR1 and CDR2 from the germline V gene are SGHAT and FQNNGV. The J segment lost 6 bases and the V segment lost 1 base, leaving 2 bases of the junction unmatched. The CDR3 is 15 amino acids. CDR3 bases: TGTGCCAGCAGCTTAGCGGGACAGGGGGCGGATACGCAGTATTTT. It encodes CASSLAGQGADTQYF.

This clonotype was detected many times. The chain joins TRBV20-1 to TRBJ1-1; D ambiguous. The CDR3 covers 11 residues. Per germline, CDR1 DFQATT and CDR2 SNEGSKA (reference sequence). CDR3 bases: TGCAGCCAACGTTTAGGTACTGAAGCTTTCTTT. Amino acid sequence: CSQRLGTEAFF.

This clonotype was counted at least ten times. V is TRBV11-3 and J is TRBJ1-4; the match to TRBD1 covers 7 bases. The CDR3 has 16 amino acids. Germline loops: CDR1 SGHNT, CDR2 YENEEA. With V trimmed by 1 base and J by 8 bases, 10 bases remained unmatched. For the CDR3, the DNA is TGTGCCAGCAGCTTAGGAGAGACAGGGCTGCCCGAAAAACTGTTTTTT. As protein: CASSLGETGLPEKLFF. Full variable domain (missing parts from reference TRBV11-3 and TRBJ1-4): EAGVVQSPRYKIIEKKQPVAFWCNPISGHNTLYWYLQNLGQGPELLIRYENEEAVDDSQLPKDRFSAERLKGVDSTLKIQPAELGDSAVYLCASSLGETGLPEKLFFGSGTQLSVL.

About this clonotype itself: A single base separates this from a much larger clone, so it may be a read error. The chain links TRBV15 to TRBJ1-1, with 8 nucleotides matching TRBD1. Germline V gene lookup returns CDR1 LNHNV and CDR2 YYDKDF (reference sequence). This CDR3 spans 17 amino acids. In DNA, the CDR3 is TGTGCCACCAGTACCGACAGGGGAGGGTACGCCAACACTGAAGCTTTGTTT. It specifies CATSTDRGGYANTEALF. Full variable domain (outside the CDR3, taken from reference TRBV15 and TRBJ1-1): DAMVIQNPRYQVTQFGKPVTLSCSQTLNHNVMYWYQQKSSQAPKLLFHYYDKDFNNEADTPDNFQSRRPNTSFCFLDIRSPGLGDTAMYLCATSTDRGGYANTEALFGQGTRLTVV.